This section outlines one T cell receptor beta chain sequence together with its context. The sample belongs to a study of blood T cell repertoires in COVID-19. Study information: T cells, B-cell-depleted T cells, or PBMCs provided the cDNA or gDNA that served as material.

This table comes from immunoSEQ multiplex PCR, and its TCRdb copy is limited to in-frame clones, with some not included. The sample lists 140,000 to 150,000 clones, around 87% occurring once. Those enrolled, adults aged roughly 18 to 89 years, came from about two dozen US areas. Cohorts were determined from participant-reported clinical history. The CDR3 has 13 amino acids. Germline trimming cut 7 bases from V and 7 bases from J; bases unmatched to any gene: 5. Germline assignment: CDR1 SGHDT and CDR2 YYEEEE. The TCR originated in a woman in her 30s with acute COVID-19. The chain links TRBV5-6 to TRBJ1-6; 7 nucleotides align to TRBD1. Material for sequencing was PBMCs or T cells enriched from blood (not recorded which). CDR3 loop: CASWTGMNSPLHF. Written as DNA, the CDR3 is TGTGCCAGCTGGACAGGAATGAATTCACCCCTCCACTTT. The full variable domain, with the rest looked up from reference TRBV5-6 and TRBJ1-6, is DAGVTQSPTHLIKTRGQQVTLRCSPKSGHDTVSWYQQALGQGPQFIFQYYEEEERQRGNFPDRFSGHQFPNYSSELNVNALLLGDSALYLCASWTGMNSPLHFGNGTRLTVT.